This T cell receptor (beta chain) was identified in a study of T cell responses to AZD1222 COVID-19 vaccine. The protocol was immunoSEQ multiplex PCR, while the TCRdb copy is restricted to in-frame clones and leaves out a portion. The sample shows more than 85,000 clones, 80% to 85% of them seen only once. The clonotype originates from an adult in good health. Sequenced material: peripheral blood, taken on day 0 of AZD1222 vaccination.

In nucleotides, the CDR3 is TGTGCCAGCAGCACCGGGACAGGGCGCAATGAAAAACTGTTTTTT. Translation gives CASSTGTGRNEKLFF. The chain carries TRBV11-2 and TRBJ1-4, with 9 bases matching TRBD1. The J segment lost 5 bases and the V segment lost 5 bases, leaving 6 bases of the junction unmatched. Germline V gene lookup returns CDR1 SGHAT and CDR2 FQNNGV. The CDR3 contains 15 residues.